These 7 T cell receptor beta chains came from one sample sequenced in a study of response to subunit inactivated influenza vaccine. MiXCR was run by TCRdb on the RT-PCR reads, yielding one entry per CDR3 protein. Among about 520,000 distinct CDR3 sequences, about 25% were seen once, and the ten largest hold approximately 1.9%. The sample here was CD4+ T cells sorted from PBMCs, taken less than 6 days after vaccination. Every receptor here comes from a man between 50 and 59 years old who received an inactivated influenza vaccine.

The V call is TRBV4-2, the J call TRBJ1-5, with D unresolved. Deletions cut 0 bases from V and 0 bases from J, with 9 bases between. The CDR3 is 16 residues long. Germline V CDR1 and CDR2: LGHNA, YNFKEQ. CDR3 sequence: CASSQDSGYSNQPQHF. The CDR3 DNA follows: TGTGCCAGCAGCCAAGATTCCGGGTATAGCAATCAGCCCCAGCATTTT.

This clonotype has only a few counts. This sequence joins TRBV3-1 and TRBJ2-1; 10 nucleotides align to TRBD2. V lost 5 bases and J lost 6; bases outside the gene matches: 7. CDR1 is LGHDT and CDR2 is YNNKEL in the germline V gene (reference sequence). The CDR3 totals 15 residues. The CDR3 DNA follows: TGTGCCAGCAGCTTTACCAGCGGGAGGGCCAATGAGCAGTTCTTC. Encoded protein: CASSFTSGRANEQFF.

The chain carries TRBV7-2 and TRBJ2-5, with D maybe TRBD2 (6 bases). This CDR3 spans 13 amino acids. V was pared by 5 bases and J by 4 bases, with 11 bases between. Germline CDR1 SGHTA, CDR2 FQGNSA. Here the CDR3 reads CASSVGGGETQYF. The DNA for the CDR3 is TGTGCCAGCAGCGTCGGGGGTGGAGAGACCCAGTACTTC.

This clonotype appeared a few times. The chain has TRBV7-3 and TRBJ2-1; TRBD2 agrees at 7 bases. CDR3 length equals 15 residues. The V gene end was trimmed by 1 base and the J gene end by 1 base; junction bases not matched to a gene: 1. Germline V gives CDR1 SGHTA, CDR2 FQGTGA. The CDR3 nucleotides read TGTGCCAGCAGCTTAATGGGGGGGTCCTACAATGAGCAGTTCTTC. It yields the protein CASSLMGGSYNEQFF.

This chain uses TRBV5-1 with TRBJ2-1; 9 bases map to TRBD1. The junction had 7 bases not matched to a gene; V was cut back by 3 bases and J by 6 bases. Germline CDR1 reads SGHRS; CDR2 reads YFSETQ. The CDR3 sequence is 15 residues long. The CDR3 sequence is CASSWDRAVRNEQFF. The DNA for the CDR3 is TGCGCCAGCAGCTGGGACAGGGCGGTCCGCAATGAGCAGTTCTTC.

Only a few counts were recorded for this clonotype. This rearrangement joins TRBV20-1 to TRBJ2-1; 14 bases match TRBD2. This CDR3 has 18 amino acids. V lost 0 bases to trimming and J lost 6 bases; unmatched junction nucleotides: 10. Germline CDR1 reads DFQATT; CDR2 reads SNEGSKA (reference sequence). The CDR3 DNA reads TGCAGTGCTAGAGATGTTCGCGGGACTAGCGGGAGCCTCAATGAGCAGTTCTTC. It specifies CSARDVRGTSGSLNEQFF.

The chain carries TRBV7-2 and TRBJ2-7; 11 nucleotides align to TRBD1. The CDR3 has 15 amino acids. In germline, CDR1 is SGHTA, CDR2 FQGNSA. The trim removed 2 bases at V and 4 bases at J, leaving 4 bases unmatched. This CDR3 is CASSLQGQGGYEQYF. For the CDR3, the DNA is TGTGCCAGCAGCTTACAGGGACAGGGGGGTTACGAGCAGTACTTC.